This T cell receptor beta chain is drawn from a study of T cell repertoires in cytomegalovirus infection (dated by TCRdb to the late 2010s). A note on the overall study: Alongside well-studied HLA-B-restricted epitopes, the peptide stimulations were aimed at recently identified HLA-C-restricted CMV epitopes, whose presentation resists viral immunomodulation. Donor HLA type was relevant to the analysis, because carriage of CMV infection together with the matching HLA type was indicated by public TCR beta signatures.

Concerning this clonotype: It lacks a known antigen. Base quality data are lacking; no much larger clone is found one base away.

V was cut back by 7 bases and J by 0 bases, leaving a gap of 13 bases between them. The CDR3, cysteine through phenylalanine, is 16 amino acids long. The CDR3 DNA has 48 bases and is translated from base 1. CDR1 and CDR2 are read off the germline V gene as ENHRY and SYGVKD. The study at large found these results: Carriers of CMV infection plus the relevant HLA type were discriminated by the cumulative frequency of public TCR beta family members in the study cohort and in an independent 352-donor cohort. The ex vivo response was dominated by HLA-C-restricted CMV-specific TCR beta clonotypes, which also provided the single most frequent clonotype in two of eight donors.

Sequencing was carried out with an Illumina HiSeq 1500. The public sequencing data were trimmed at Q25 with fastp and processed into clonotypes with MiXCR by TCRdb, which kept only in-frame beta chains. Each entry merges the rows of one CDR3 protein and shows their most common DNA and genes. The sample contains approximately 260,000 distinct CDR3 sequences, approximately 22% of them found a single time. Under 25% of the sample rests with the top ten. The sample's treatment or condition label, in plain terms: in vitro stimulation with specific CMV peptide epitopes to enrich CMV-specific T cells. The TCR was taken from a human donor in good health (CMV status not recorded). Some clones in this sample may be carry-over from other donors' samples. Sample: cultured PBMCs, taken from culture after CMV antigen stimulation. The chain uses TRBV10-3 and TRBJ2-6; the D region may be TRBD1 or TRBD2, each matching 5 bases equally. The CDR3 corresponds to CAINRQGRSGANVLTF. The nucleotide sequence reads TGTGCCATCAATCGGCAGGGACGCTCTGGGGCCAACGTCCTGACTTTC.